This T cell receptor (beta chain) was recovered during a study of T cell responses to AZD1222 COVID-19 vaccine. The CDR3 contains 14 residues. From germline, CDR1 is SGHRS and CDR2 YFSETQ. Trimming stripped 1 base from V and 4 bases from J, with 11 bases between. Findings and caveats of the study: Seropositive at baseline were only six AZD1222 recipients.

A word on this clone: The target antigen is unknown.

Generated by immunoSEQ multiplex PCR, the TCRdb table keeps only in-frame clones and is missing some. The top ten clones hold approximately 3% of a sample with 130,000 or so clones, 89% of them seen once. The sample consisted of peripheral blood, taken on day 0 of AZD1222 vaccination. The source is an adult in good health. The J gene is TRBJ2-5, the V gene TRBV5-1, with a weak D call TRBD2 (6 bases). The CDR3 DNA sequence: TGCGCCAGCAGCTTGCGGGGAGGAGGAGAGACCCAGTACTTC. As protein: CASSLRGGGETQYF.